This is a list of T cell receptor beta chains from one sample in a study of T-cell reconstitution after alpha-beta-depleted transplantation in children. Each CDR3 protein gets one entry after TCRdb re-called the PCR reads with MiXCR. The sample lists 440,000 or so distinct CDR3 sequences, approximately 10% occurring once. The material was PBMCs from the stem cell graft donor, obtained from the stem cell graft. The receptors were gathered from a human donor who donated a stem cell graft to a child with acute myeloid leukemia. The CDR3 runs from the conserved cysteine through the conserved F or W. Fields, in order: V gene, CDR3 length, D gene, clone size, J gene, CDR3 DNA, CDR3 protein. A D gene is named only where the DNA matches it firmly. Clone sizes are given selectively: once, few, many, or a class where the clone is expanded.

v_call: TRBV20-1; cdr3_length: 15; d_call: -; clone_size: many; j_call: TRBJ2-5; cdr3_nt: TGCAGTGCTAGAGATGGGAGGGACACTCAAGAGACCCAGTACTTC; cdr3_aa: CSARDGRDTQETQYF
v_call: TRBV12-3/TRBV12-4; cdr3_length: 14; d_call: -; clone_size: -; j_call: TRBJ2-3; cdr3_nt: TGTGCCAGCAGTTCCATGGGGCTCACAGATACGCAGTATTTT; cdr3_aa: CASSSMGLTDTQYF
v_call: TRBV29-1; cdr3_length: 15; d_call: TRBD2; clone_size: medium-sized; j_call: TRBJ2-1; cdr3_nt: TGCAGCGGACGAATAGCGGGGGGGCCCGGGAATGAGCAGTTCTTC; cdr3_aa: CSGRIAGGPGNEQFF
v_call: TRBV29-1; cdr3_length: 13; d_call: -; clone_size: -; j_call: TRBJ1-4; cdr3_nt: TGCAGCGTTGATCCGGGGGAGGGTGAAAAACTGTTTTTT; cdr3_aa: CSVDPGEGEKLFF
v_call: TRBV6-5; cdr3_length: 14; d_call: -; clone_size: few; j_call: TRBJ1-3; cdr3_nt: TGTGCCAGCAGTTACGGTAGCTCTGGAAACACCATATATTTC; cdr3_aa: CASSYGSSGNTIYF
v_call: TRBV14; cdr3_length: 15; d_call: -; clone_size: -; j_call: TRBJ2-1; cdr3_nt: TGTGCCAGCAGCCCACGAGGTGTCTCCTACAATGAGCAGTTCTTC; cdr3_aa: CASSPRGVSYNEQFF
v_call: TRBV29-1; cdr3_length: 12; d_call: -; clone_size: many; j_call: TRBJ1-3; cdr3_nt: TGCAGCGTGAACAAGGGCCGTGGCACCATATATTTT; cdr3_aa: CSVNKGRGTIYF
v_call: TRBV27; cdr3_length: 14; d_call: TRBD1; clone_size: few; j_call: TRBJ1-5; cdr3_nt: TGTGCCAGCGGGGGACAGGGGACGATTCAGCCCCAGCATTTT; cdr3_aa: CASGGQGTIQPQHF
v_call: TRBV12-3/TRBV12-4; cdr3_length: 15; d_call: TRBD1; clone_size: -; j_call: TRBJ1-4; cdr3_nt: TGTGCCAGCAGTTCTTTCGGGACAGACGATGAAAAACTGTTTTTT; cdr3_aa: CASSSFGTDDEKLFF
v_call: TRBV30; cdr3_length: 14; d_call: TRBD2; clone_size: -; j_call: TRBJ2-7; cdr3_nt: TGTGCCTGGAGTGTACGTGGGGGGGGGAACGAGCAGTACTTC; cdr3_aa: CAWSVRGGGNEQYF
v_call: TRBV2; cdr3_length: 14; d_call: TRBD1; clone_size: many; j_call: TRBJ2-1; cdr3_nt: TGTGCCAGCAGCCTAGGACAGGCGGGTCATGAGCAGTTCTTC; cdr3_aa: CASSLGQAGHEQFF
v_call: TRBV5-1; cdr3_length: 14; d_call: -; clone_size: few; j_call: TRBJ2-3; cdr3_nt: TGCGCCAGCAAACCAGGGGGGGGTGCAGATACGCAGTATTTT; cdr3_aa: CASKPGGGADTQYF
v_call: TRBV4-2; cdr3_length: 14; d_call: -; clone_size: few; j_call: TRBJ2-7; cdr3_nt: TGTGCCAGCAGCCAGGGCGCTGGCTCCTACGAGCAGTACTTC; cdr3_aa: CASSQGAGSYEQYF
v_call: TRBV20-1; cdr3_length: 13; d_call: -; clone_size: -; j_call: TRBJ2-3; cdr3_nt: TGCAGTGCTAGACGCCTAGCGACCGATACGCAGTATTTT; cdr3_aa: CSARRLATDTQYF
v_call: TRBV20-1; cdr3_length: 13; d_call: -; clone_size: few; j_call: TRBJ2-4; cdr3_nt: TGCAGTGCTAGAGATCGGTACTCAAACATTCAGTACTTC; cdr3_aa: CSARDRYSNIQYF
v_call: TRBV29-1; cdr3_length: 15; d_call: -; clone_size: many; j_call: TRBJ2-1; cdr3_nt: TGCAGCGTTGCCAGCGCCAAAAGCTCCTACAATGAGCAGTTCTTC; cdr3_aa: CSVASAKSSYNEQFF
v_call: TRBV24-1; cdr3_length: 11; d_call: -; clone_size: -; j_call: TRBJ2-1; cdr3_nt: TGTGCCACCATGAGGGAAGACGAGCAGTTCTTC; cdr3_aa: CATMREDEQFF
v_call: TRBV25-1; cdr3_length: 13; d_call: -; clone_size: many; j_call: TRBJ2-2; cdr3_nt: TGTGCCACTAGCCGTACGAACACCGGGGAGCTGTTTTTT; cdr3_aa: CATSRTNTGELFF
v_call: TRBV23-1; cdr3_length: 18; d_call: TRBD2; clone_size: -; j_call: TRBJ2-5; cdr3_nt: TGCGCCAGCGCTCCGGGACTAGCGCATCCCTCGGGCGCGGAGACCCAGTACTTC; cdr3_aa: CASAPGLAHPSGAETQYF
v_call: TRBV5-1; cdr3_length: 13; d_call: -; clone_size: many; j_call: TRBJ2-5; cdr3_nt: TGCGCCAGCAGCTACCGGGACCAAGAGACCCAGTACTTC; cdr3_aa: CASSYRDQETQYF
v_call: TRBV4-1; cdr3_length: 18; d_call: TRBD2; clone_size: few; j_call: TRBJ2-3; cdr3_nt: TGCGCCAGCAGCCAAGTAGTTGTGCGGGGGGCCCGGACAGATACGCAGTATTTT; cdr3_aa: CASSQVVVRGARTDTQYF
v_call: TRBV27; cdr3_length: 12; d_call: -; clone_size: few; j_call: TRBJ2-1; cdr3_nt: TGTGCCAGCGGTCGCGTGTACAATGAGCAGTTCTTC; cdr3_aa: CASGRVYNEQFF
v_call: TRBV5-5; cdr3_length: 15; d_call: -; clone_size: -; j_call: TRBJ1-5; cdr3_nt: TGTGCCAGCAGCTTGGACACATATAGCAATCAGCCCCAGCATTTT; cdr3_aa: CASSLDTYSNQPQHF
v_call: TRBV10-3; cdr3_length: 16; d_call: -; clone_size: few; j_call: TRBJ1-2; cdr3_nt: TGTGCCACGATGCCGGGGGTTGGGGGGCTCAGCTATGGCTACACCTTC; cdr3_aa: CATMPGVGGLSYGYTF
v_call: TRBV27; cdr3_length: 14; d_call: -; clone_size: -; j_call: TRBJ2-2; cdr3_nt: TGTGCCAGCAGTTTACTCGGAGGGGGCGGGGAGCTGTTTTTT; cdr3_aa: CASSLLGGGGELFF
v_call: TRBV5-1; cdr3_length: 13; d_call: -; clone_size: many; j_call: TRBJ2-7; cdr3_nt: TGCGCCAGCAGTGGGGACGGCTCCTACGAGCAGTACTTC; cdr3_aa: CASSGDGSYEQYF
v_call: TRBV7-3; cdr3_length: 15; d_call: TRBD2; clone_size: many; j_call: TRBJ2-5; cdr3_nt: TGTGCCAGCAGCTTAACGTCTAGCGGGCAAGAGACCCAGTACTTC; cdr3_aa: CASSLTSSGQETQYF
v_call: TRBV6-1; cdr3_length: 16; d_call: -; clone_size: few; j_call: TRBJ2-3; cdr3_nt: TGTGCCAGCAGTGTATTAGTTGGGCAGTACACAGATACGCAGTATTTT; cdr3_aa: CASSVLVGQYTDTQYF
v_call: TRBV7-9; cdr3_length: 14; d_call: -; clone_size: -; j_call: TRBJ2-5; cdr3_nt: TGTGCCAGCAGCCTCCGGACAGAACAAGAGACCCAGTACTTC; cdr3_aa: CASSLRTEQETQYF
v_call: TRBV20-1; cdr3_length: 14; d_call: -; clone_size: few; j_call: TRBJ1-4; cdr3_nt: TGCAGTGCTGTGGAGGGCAGAAGTAATGAAAAACTGTTTTTT; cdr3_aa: CSAVEGRSNEKLFF
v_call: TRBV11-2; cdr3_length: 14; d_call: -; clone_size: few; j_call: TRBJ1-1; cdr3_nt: TGTGCCAGCACCTCGGGACGGTGGGGCACTGAAGCTTTCTTT; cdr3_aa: CASTSGRWGTEAFF
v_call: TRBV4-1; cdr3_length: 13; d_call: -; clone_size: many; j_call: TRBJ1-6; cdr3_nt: TGCGCCAGCAGCCAAAGGAGGGACTCACCCCTCCACTTT; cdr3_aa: CASSQRRDSPLHF
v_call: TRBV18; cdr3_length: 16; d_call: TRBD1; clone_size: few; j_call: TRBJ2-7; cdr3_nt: TGTGCCAGCTCACCGTCCCGCCTGGACAGGGGCTACGAGCAGTACTTC; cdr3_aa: CASSPSRLDRGYEQYF
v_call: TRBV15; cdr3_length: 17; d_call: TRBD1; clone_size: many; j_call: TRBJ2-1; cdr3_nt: TGTGCCACCAGCAGAGGAACGACAGGGGGCTCCTACAATGAGCAGTTCTTC; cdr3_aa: CATSRGTTGGSYNEQFF
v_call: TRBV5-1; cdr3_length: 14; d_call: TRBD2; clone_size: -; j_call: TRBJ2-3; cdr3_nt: TGCGCCAGCAGCGTCGGGAGGGGCACAGATACGCAGTATTTT; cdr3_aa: CASSVGRGTDTQYF
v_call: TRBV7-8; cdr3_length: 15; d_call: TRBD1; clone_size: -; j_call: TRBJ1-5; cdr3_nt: TGTGCCAGCAGCTCGGGACAGAGTAGCAATCAGCCCCAGCATTTT; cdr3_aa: CASSSGQSSNQPQHF
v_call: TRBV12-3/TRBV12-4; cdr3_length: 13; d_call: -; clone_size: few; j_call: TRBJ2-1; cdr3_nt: TGTGCCAGCAGCCCGGGAGCCCCACTTGAGCAGTTCTTC; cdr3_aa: CASSPGAPLEQFF
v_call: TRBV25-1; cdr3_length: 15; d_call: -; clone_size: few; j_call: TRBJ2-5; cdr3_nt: TGTGCCAGCAGTGAAGGTGGGGCTAGCCAAGAGACCCAGTACTTC; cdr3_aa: CASSEGGASQETQYF
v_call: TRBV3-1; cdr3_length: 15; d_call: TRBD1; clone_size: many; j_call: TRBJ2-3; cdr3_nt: TGTGCCAGCAGCCAAGGGACAGGGAAGGCAGATACGCAGTATTTT; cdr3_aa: CASSQGTGKADTQYF
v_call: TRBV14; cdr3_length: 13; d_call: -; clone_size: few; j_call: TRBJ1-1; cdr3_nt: TGTGCCAGCAGCCAAGTGGGTGCACTAGAAGCTTTCTTT; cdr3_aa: CASSQVGALEAFF
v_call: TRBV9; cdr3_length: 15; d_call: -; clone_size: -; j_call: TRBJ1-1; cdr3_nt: TGTGCCAGCAGCGTAGCTCTCCAGGGAGGCACTGAAGCTTTCTTT; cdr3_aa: CASSVALQGGTEAFF
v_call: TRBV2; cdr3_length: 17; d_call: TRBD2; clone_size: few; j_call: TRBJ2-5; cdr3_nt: TGTGCCAGCAGTGGCCTGATTGGAGCGGGAGGCTGGGAGACCCAGTACTTC; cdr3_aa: CASSGLIGAGGWETQYF
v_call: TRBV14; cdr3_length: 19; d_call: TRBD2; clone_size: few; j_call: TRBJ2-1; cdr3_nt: TGTGCCAGCAGCCAAGCTCTGGGCCGGGCGGGGACTAATACCAATGAGCAGTTCTTC; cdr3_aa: CASSQALGRAGTNTNEQFF
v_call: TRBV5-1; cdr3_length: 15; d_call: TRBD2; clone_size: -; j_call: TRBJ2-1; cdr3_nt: TGCGCCAGCAGCTGGACTAGCGGTTCCTACAATGAGCGGTTCTTC; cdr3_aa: CASSWTSGSYNERFF
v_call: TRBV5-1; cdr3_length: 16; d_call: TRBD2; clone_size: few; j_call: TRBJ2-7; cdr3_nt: TGCGCCAGCAGCTGGGGGTCACTAGCGGGAGATGAAGAGCAGTACTTC; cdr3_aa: CASSWGSLAGDEEQYF
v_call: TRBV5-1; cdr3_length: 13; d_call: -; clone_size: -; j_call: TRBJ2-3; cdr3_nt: TGCGCCAGCAGCGACCTAGGGACAGATACGCAGTATTTT; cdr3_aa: CASSDLGTDTQYF
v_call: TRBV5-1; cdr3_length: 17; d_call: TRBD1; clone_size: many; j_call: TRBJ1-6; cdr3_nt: TGCGCCAGCAGAGACCGTGTCGGGACAGCGTATAATTCACCCCTCCACTTT; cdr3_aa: CASRDRVGTAYNSPLHF